This is a list of T cell receptor beta chains from one sample in a study of human T cells and chemical hapten exposure. TCRdb fed the RACE reads into MiXCR, producing one record per CDR3 protein. The table has 350,000 to 450,000 distinct CDR3 sequences, less than 6.5% seen once; the top ten hold around 2.6%. The sample was whole blood, taken in connection with sensitization to the hapten diphenylcyclopropenone (DPC). Every receptor here comes from a woman between 50 and 59 years old with alopecia areata. Some clones in this sample may be carry-over from other donors' samples. Each CDR3 is given with its conserved first and last residue. Each record gives: J gene, clone size, D gene, V gene, CDR3 DNA, CDR3 protein. A D gene is named only where the DNA matches it firmly. The size of a clone is reported for some rows only, either as once, few or many, or as a class for expanded clones.

J gene: TRBJ2-3; clone size: .; D gene: TRBD2; V gene: TRBV10-3; CDR3 DNA: TGTGCCATCAGCCACCCCCCCCAACTAGCGGGATTCACAGATACGCAGTATTTT; CDR3 protein: CAISHPPQLAGFTDTQYF
J gene: TRBJ2-5; clone size: many; D gene: TRBD2; V gene: TRBV2; CDR3 DNA: TGTGCCAGCAGTGTAATAGCGGGTGAGACCCAGTACTTC; CDR3 protein: CASSVIAGETQYF
J gene: TRBJ2-3; clone size: many; D gene: TRBD2; V gene: TRBV7-2; CDR3 DNA: TGTGCCAGCAGCTTAGTAGCGGGGAACACAGATACGCAGTATTTT; CDR3 protein: CASSLVAGNTDTQYF
J gene: TRBJ2-1; clone size: few; D gene: .; V gene: TRBV7-9; CDR3 DNA: TGTGCCAGCAGCCCAGGGAAATCCTACAATGAGCAGTTCTTC; CDR3 protein: CASSPGKSYNEQFF
J gene: TRBJ2-3; clone size: many; D gene: TRBD2; V gene: TRBV11-2; CDR3 DNA: TGTGCCAGCAGCTTTAGCGGGAGAGGCACAGATACGCAGTATTTT; CDR3 protein: CASSFSGRGTDTQYF
J gene: TRBJ2-1; clone size: .; D gene: TRBD2; V gene: TRBV5-1; CDR3 DNA: TGCGCCAGCAGCCGTACCGGGACTAGCAACGATGAGCAGTTCTTC; CDR3 protein: CASSRTGTSNDEQFF
J gene: TRBJ2-3; clone size: .; D gene: .; V gene: TRBV27; CDR3 DNA: TGTGCCAGCAGTCGCCGCTGGCCCGTCGGCACAGATACGCAGTATTTT; CDR3 protein: CASSRRWPVGTDTQYF
J gene: TRBJ2-3; clone size: many; D gene: .; V gene: TRBV7-8; CDR3 DNA: TGTGCCAGCAGCCCCCGGGTCCCAAGCACAGATACGCAGTATTTT; CDR3 protein: CASSPRVPSTDTQYF
J gene: TRBJ1-6; clone size: many; D gene: .; V gene: TRBV4-2; CDR3 DNA: TGTGCCAGCAGCCGGGTGGGGGATAATTCACCCCTCCACTTT; CDR3 protein: CASSRVGDNSPLHF
J gene: TRBJ2-3; clone size: .; D gene: .; V gene: TRBV29-1; CDR3 DNA: TGCAGCGTAGGACTCAAGGTCACAGATACGCAGTATTTT; CDR3 protein: CSVGLKVTDTQYF
J gene: TRBJ1-2; clone size: few; D gene: .; V gene: TRBV12-3/TRBV12-4; CDR3 DNA: TGTGCCAGCAGTTTCCACACCGTGAACTATGGCTACACCTTC; CDR3 protein: CASSFHTVNYGYTF
J gene: TRBJ2-5; clone size: many; D gene: .; V gene: TRBV4-1; CDR3 DNA: TGCGCCAGCAGCCCCGGTGACCCCGCCGCGGCCCAGTACTTC; CDR3 protein: CASSPGDPAAAQYF
J gene: TRBJ1-1; clone size: few; D gene: .; V gene: TRBV6-5; CDR3 DNA: TGTGCCAGCAGTTACATGGAAGGTGAATCTACTGAAGCTTTCTTT; CDR3 protein: CASSYMEGESTEAFF
J gene: TRBJ2-3; clone size: many; D gene: .; V gene: TRBV6-1; CDR3 DNA: TGTGCCAGCAGTTGGGACCCACGCAGCACAGATACGCAGTATTTT; CDR3 protein: CASSWDPRSTDTQYF
J gene: TRBJ1-5; clone size: few; D gene: .; V gene: TRBV27; CDR3 DNA: TGTGCCAGCAGTTTATTATGGTCAGGGAATAGCAATCAGCCCCAGCATTTT; CDR3 protein: CASSLLWSGNSNQPQHF
J gene: TRBJ2-3; clone size: many; D gene: .; V gene: TRBV16; CDR3 DNA: TGTGCCAGCATGTTCAGTCCCACAGATACGCAGTATTTT; CDR3 protein: CASMFSPTDTQYF
J gene: TRBJ1-6; clone size: many; D gene: .; V gene: TRBV6-5; CDR3 DNA: TGTGCCAGCAGTTACAAAGGGTCCAATTCACCCCTCCACTTT; CDR3 protein: CASSYKGSNSPLHF
J gene: TRBJ2-1; clone size: few; D gene: .; V gene: TRBV10-2; CDR3 DNA: TGCGCCAGCACAGGGCAGAACAATGAGCAGTTCTTC; CDR3 protein: CASTGQNNEQFF
J gene: TRBJ2-1; clone size: few; D gene: .; V gene: TRBV29-1; CDR3 DNA: TGCAGCGTTGCTACGACGGGTGGGAATGAGCAGTTCTTC; CDR3 protein: CSVATTGGNEQFF
J gene: TRBJ2-2; clone size: .; D gene: TRBD2; V gene: TRBV27; CDR3 DNA: TGTGCCAGCAGTTTGGCGGGAGAAACCGGGGAGCTGTTTTTT; CDR3 protein: CASSLAGETGELFF
J gene: TRBJ2-1; clone size: many; D gene: .; V gene: TRBV11-2; CDR3 DNA: TGTGCCAGCAGCTTCCGGGACGCCGACAATGAGCAGTTCTTC; CDR3 protein: CASSFRDADNEQFF
J gene: TRBJ1-3; clone size: few; D gene: .; V gene: TRBV9; CDR3 DNA: TGTGCCAGCAGCGTAGCGCCAGAAACTGGAAACACCATATATTTT; CDR3 protein: CASSVAPETGNTIYF
J gene: TRBJ2-3; clone size: many; D gene: TRBD1; V gene: TRBV7-9; CDR3 DNA: TGTGCCAGCGGATTCCGAGGACAGGGGTCTTACACAGATACGCAGTATTTT; CDR3 protein: CASGFRGQGSYTDTQYF
J gene: TRBJ1-2; clone size: many; D gene: .; V gene: TRBV29-1; CDR3 DNA: TGCTCAGTAGGGGGTAACTATGGCTACACCTTC; CDR3 protein: CSVGGNYGYTF
J gene: TRBJ2-3; clone size: .; D gene: .; V gene: TRBV15; CDR3 DNA: TGTGCCACCAGCAGATCCACGGACTCGGCCCCCACAGATACGCAGTATTTT; CDR3 protein: CATSRSTDSAPTDTQYF
J gene: TRBJ2-3; clone size: many; D gene: TRBD2; V gene: TRBV2; CDR3 DNA: TGTGCCAGCAGTGGACTAGCGGGTGGTACGCAGTATTTT; CDR3 protein: CASSGLAGGTQYF
J gene: TRBJ1-1; clone size: .; D gene: TRBD1; V gene: TRBV7-2; CDR3 DNA: TGTGCCAGCAGCTTCCTGGACAGGGACACTGAAGCTTTCTTT; CDR3 protein: CASSFLDRDTEAFF
J gene: TRBJ2-5; clone size: .; D gene: TRBD2; V gene: TRBV9; CDR3 DNA: TGTGCCAGCAGCCCCCGGGGGGGTAGCCAAGAGACCCAGTACTTC; CDR3 protein: CASSPRGGSQETQYF
J gene: TRBJ1-4; clone size: few; D gene: .; V gene: TRBV12-3/TRBV12-4; CDR3 DNA: TGTGCCAGCAGCCCACCGGGCGTTACTAATGAAAAACTGTTTTTT; CDR3 protein: CASSPPGVTNEKLFF
J gene: TRBJ2-1; clone size: many; D gene: TRBD2; V gene: TRBV6-2/TRBV6-3; CDR3 DNA: TGTGCCAGCAGTCGACTAGCGGGAGGCGTCTCCTACAATGAGCAGTTCTTC; CDR3 protein: CASSRLAGGVSYNEQFF
J gene: TRBJ2-7; clone size: many; D gene: .; V gene: TRBV12-3/TRBV12-4; CDR3 DNA: TGTGCCAGCAGTTTAGTAGCTGGAGAGCAGTACTTC; CDR3 protein: CASSLVAGEQYF
J gene: TRBJ1-1; clone size: .; D gene: TRBD1; V gene: TRBV9; CDR3 DNA: TGTGCCAGCAGCCCACGACAGGGGGCGTCCGGCGCTTTCTTT; CDR3 protein: CASSPRQGASGAFF
J gene: TRBJ2-1; clone size: many; D gene: .; V gene: TRBV5-6; CDR3 DNA: TGTGCCAGCAGCTTTTTTCCCCGGGACCAGCACAATGAGCAGTTCTTC; CDR3 protein: CASSFFPRDQHNEQFF
J gene: TRBJ2-1; clone size: .; D gene: .; V gene: TRBV20-1; CDR3 DNA: TGCAGTGCGGTAGCGGTAAGCTCCTACAATGAGCAGTTCTTC; CDR3 protein: CSAVAVSSYNEQFF
J gene: TRBJ2-1; clone size: many; D gene: .; V gene: TRBV29-1; CDR3 DNA: TGCAGCGTTGGGTCTTATGGGGCAGGAGAGCAGTTCTTC; CDR3 protein: CSVGSYGAGEQFF
J gene: TRBJ2-2; clone size: many; D gene: .; V gene: TRBV29-1; CDR3 DNA: TGCAGCGTATCGCCGGGGCGGACCACCGGGGAGCTGTTTTTT; CDR3 protein: CSVSPGRTTGELFF
J gene: TRBJ2-1; clone size: few; D gene: .; V gene: TRBV6-2/TRBV6-3; CDR3 DNA: TGTGCCAGCGGACGGGGGCGAACCGGTGATGAGCAGTTCTTC; CDR3 protein: CASGRGRTGDEQFF
J gene: TRBJ2-5; clone size: many; D gene: TRBD2; V gene: TRBV12-5; CDR3 DNA: TGTGCTAGTGGTCCCGGGGGGACGGAGACCCAGTACTTC; CDR3 protein: CASGPGGTETQYF
J gene: TRBJ1-1; clone size: .; D gene: .; V gene: TRBV12-3/TRBV12-4; CDR3 DNA: TGTGCCAGCAGTTCGAGAGGTCGAGCTTTCTTT; CDR3 protein: CASSSRGRAFF
J gene: TRBJ2-7; clone size: .; D gene: .; V gene: TRBV6-2/TRBV6-3; CDR3 DNA: TGTGCCAGTAAAACTCGGGACTACGAGCAGTACTTC; CDR3 protein: CASKTRDYEQYF
J gene: TRBJ1-1; clone size: many; D gene: .; V gene: TRBV6-5; CDR3 DNA: TGTGCCAGCAGGCCCGGGGGGGCTGAAGCTTTCTTT; CDR3 protein: CASRPGGAEAFF
J gene: TRBJ2-7; clone size: few; D gene: TRBD2; V gene: TRBV7-2; CDR3 DNA: TGTGCCAGCAGCTTGAGGGCGACTAGCGGGGGGGCCTACGAGCAGTACTTC; CDR3 protein: CASSLRATSGGAYEQYF
J gene: TRBJ1-6; clone size: many; D gene: .; V gene: TRBV15; CDR3 DNA: TGTGCCACCAGCAGACAGACAGACCTTAATTCACCCCTCCACTTT; CDR3 protein: CATSRQTDLNSPLHF
J gene: TRBJ2-1; clone size: many; D gene: .; V gene: TRBV10-3; CDR3 DNA: TGTGCCATCAGTAGGGACTTATCCTACAATGAGCAGTTCTTC; CDR3 protein: CAISRDLSYNEQFF
J gene: TRBJ1-2; clone size: many; D gene: .; V gene: TRBV9; CDR3 DNA: TGTGCCAGCAGCGTAGGAAGGACAGACTCTTATGGCTACACCTTC; CDR3 protein: CASSVGRTDSYGYTF
J gene: TRBJ1-6; clone size: .; D gene: TRBD1; V gene: TRBV7-2; CDR3 DNA: TGTGCCAGCAGCCGCACGACAGGGGAGAATTCACCCCTCCACTTT; CDR3 protein: CASSRTTGENSPLHF
J gene: TRBJ1-1; clone size: many; D gene: .; V gene: TRBV14; CDR3 DNA: TGTGCCAGCAGAAACGGGTGGGAACCTGAAGCTTTCTTT; CDR3 protein: CASRNGWEPEAFF